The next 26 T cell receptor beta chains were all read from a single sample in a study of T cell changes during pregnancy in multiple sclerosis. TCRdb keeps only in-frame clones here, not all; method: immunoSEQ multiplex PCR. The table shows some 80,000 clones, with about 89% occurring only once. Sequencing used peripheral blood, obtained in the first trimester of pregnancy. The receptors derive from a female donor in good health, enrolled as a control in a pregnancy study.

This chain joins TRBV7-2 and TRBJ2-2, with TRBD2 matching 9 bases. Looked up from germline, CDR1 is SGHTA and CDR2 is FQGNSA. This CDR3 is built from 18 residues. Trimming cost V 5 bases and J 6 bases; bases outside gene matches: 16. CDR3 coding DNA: TGTGCCAGCAGCCCGGATGGGGCGGGAGGGCCGGGGGCCGGGGAGCTGTTTTTT. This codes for CASSPDGAGGPGAGELFF.

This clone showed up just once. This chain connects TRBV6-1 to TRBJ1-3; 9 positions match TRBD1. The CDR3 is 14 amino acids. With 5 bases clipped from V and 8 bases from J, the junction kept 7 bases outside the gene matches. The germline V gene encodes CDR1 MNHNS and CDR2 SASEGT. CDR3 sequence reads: CASSPTGGRDTIYF. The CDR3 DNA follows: TGTGCCAGCAGTCCTACAGGGGGCCGAGACACCATATATTTT.

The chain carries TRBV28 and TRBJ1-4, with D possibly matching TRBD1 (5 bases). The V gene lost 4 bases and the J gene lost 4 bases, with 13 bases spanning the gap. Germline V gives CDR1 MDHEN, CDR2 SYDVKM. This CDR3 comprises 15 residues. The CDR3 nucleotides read TGTGCCAGCAGTTCCCAACAGGAGCGTAATGAAAAACTGTTTTTT. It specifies CASSSQQERNEKLFF.

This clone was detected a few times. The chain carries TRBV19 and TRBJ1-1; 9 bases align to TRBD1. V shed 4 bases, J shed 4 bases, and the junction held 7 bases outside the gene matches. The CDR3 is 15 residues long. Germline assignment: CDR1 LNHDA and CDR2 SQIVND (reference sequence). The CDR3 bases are TGTGCCAGTAGTAGGACGGGGACAGGGAGCACTGAAGCTTTCTTT. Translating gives CASSRTGTGSTEAFF.

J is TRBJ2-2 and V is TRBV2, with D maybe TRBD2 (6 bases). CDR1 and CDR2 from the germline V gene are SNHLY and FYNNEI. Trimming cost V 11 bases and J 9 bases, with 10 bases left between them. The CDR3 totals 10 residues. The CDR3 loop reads CAGGTRELFF. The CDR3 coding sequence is TGTGCCGGGGGGACCCGGGAGCTGTTTTTT.

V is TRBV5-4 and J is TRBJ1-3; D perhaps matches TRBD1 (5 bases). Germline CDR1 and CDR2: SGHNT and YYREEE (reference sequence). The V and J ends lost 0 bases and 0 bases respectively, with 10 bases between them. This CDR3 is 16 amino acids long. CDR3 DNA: TGTGCCAGCAGCTTGGGTGGGGCCAGCTCTGGAAACACCATATATTTT. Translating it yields CASSLGGASSGNTIYF.

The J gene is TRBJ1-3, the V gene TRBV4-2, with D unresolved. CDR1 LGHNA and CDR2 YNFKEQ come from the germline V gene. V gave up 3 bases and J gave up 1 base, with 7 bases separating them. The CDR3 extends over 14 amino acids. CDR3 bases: TGTGCCAGCAGCCAGCAGGTATCTGGAAACACCATATATTTT. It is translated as CASSQQVSGNTIYF.

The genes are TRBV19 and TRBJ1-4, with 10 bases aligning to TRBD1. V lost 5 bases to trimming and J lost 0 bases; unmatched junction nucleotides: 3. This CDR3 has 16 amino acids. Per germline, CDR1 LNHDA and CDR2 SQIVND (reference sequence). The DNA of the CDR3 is TGTGCCAGTAGTGCCGACAGGGGGCCAACTAATGAAAAACTGTTTTTT. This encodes CASSADRGPTNEKLFF.

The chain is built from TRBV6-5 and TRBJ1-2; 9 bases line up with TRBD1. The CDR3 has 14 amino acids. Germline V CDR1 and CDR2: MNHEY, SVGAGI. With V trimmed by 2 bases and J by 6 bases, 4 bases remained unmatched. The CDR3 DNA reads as TGTGCCAGCAGTTACGGACAGGGGTGGGATGGCTACACCTTC. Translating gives CASSYGQGWDGYTF.

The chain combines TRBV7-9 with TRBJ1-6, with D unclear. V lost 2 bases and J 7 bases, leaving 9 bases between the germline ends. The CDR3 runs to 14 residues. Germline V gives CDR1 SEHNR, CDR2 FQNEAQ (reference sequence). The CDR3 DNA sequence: TGTGCCAGCAGCTTAATTCAGGCCAATTCACCCCTCCACTTT. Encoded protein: CASSLIQANSPLHF. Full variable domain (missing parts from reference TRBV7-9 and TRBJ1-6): DTGVSQNPRHKITKRGQNVTFRCDPISEHNRLYWYRQTLGQGPEFLTYFQNEAQLEKSRLLSDRFSAERPKGSFSTLEIQRTEQGDSAMYLCASSLIQANSPLHFGNGTRLTVT.

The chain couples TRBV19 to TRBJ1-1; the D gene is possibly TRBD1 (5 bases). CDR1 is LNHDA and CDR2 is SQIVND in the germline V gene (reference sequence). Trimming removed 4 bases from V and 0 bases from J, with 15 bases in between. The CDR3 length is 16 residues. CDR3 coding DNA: TGTGCCAGTAGTAGGGGGGGTTGGGAGTTGAACACTGAAGCTTTCTTT. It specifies CASSRGGWELNTEAFF.

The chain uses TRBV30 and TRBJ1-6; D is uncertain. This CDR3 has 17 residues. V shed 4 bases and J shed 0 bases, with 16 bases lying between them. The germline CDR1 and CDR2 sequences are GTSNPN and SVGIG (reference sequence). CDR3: CAWIEGILSSYNSPLHF. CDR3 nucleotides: TGTGCCTGGATCGAGGGAATCCTCAGCTCCTATAATTCACCCCTCCACTTT.

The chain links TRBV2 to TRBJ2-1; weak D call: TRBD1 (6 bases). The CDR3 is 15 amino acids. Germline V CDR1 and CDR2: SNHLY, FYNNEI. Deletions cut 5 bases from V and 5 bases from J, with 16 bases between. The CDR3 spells CASSPQGRVNNEQFF. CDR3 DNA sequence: TGTGCCAGCAGTCCACAGGGAAGGGTGAACAATGAGCAGTTCTTC.

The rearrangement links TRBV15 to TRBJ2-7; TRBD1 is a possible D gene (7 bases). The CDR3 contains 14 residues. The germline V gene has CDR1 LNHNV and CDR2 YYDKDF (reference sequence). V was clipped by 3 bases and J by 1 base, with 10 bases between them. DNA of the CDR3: TGTGCCACCAGCAGGGGGGGACAGTCCTACGAGCAGTACTTC. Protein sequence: CATSRGGQSYEQYF. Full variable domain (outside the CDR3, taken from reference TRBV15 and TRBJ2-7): DAMVIQNPRYQVTQFGKPVTLSCSQTLNHNVMYWYQQKSSQAPKLLFHYYDKDFNNEADTPDNFQSRRPNTSFCFLDIRSPGLGDTAMYLCATSRGGQSYEQYFGPGTRLTVT.

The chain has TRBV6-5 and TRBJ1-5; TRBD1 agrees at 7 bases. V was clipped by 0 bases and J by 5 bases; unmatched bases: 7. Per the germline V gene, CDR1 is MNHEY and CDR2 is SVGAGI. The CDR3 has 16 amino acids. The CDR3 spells CASSYSSAGGDQPQHF. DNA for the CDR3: TGTGCCAGCAGTTACTCGAGCGCAGGGGGAGATCAGCCCCAGCATTTT.

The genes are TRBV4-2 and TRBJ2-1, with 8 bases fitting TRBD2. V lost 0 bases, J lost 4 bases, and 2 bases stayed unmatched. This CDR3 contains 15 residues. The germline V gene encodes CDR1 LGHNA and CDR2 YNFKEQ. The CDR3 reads CASSQEAGDYNEQFF. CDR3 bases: TGTGCCAGCAGCCAAGAAGCGGGAGATTACAATGAGCAGTTCTTC.

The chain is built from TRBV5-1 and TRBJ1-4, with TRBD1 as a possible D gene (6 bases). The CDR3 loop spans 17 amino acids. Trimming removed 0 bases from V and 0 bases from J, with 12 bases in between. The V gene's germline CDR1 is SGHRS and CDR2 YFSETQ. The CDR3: CASSLEHRGSTNEKLFF. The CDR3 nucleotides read TGCGCCAGCAGCTTGGAGCATAGGGGGTCAACTAATGAAAAACTGTTTTTT. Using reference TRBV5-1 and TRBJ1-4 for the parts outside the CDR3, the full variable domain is KAGVTQTPRYLIKTRGQQVTLSCSPISGHRSVSWYQQTPGQGLQFLFEYFSETQRNKGNFPGRFSGRQFSNSRSEMNVSTLELGDSALYLCASSLEHRGSTNEKLFFGSGTQLSVL.

This CDR3 reads CASTKGTGVYEQYF. Here the CDR3 DNA reads TGTGCCAGCACCAAGGGGACAGGGGTCTACGAGCAGTACTTC. The chain carries TRBV6-5 and TRBJ2-7, with TRBD1 matching over 10 bases. V lost 7 bases to trimming and J lost 3 bases; unmatched junction nucleotides: 6. The germline V gene encodes CDR1 MNHEY and CDR2 SVGAGI. The CDR3 consists of 14 residues.

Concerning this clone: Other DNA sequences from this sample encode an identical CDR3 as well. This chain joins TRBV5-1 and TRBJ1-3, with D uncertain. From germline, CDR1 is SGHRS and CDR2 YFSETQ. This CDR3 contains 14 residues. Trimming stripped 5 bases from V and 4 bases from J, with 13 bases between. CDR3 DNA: TGCGCCAGCAGGAGACAAGGATCCGGAAACACCATATATTTT. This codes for CASRRQGSGNTIYF.

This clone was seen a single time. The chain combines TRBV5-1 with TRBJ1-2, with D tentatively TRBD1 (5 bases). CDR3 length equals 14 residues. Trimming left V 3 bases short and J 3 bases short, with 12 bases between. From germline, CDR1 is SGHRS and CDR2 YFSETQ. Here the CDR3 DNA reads TGCGCCAGCAGCTCACTCGGGACTGACTATGGCTACACCTTC. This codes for CASSSLGTDYGYTF.

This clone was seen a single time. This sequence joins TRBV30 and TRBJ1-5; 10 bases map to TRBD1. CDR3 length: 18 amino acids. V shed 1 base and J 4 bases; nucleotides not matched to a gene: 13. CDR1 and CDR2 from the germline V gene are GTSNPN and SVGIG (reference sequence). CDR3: CAWSARRDRGAQNQPQHF. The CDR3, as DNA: TGTGCCTGGAGTGCCCGCCGGGACAGGGGCGCTCAAAATCAGCCCCAGCATTTT. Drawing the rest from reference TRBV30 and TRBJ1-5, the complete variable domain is SQTIHQWPATLVQPVGSPLSLECTVEGTSNPNLYWYRQAAGRGLQLLFYSVGIGQISSEVPQNLSASRPQDRQFILSSKKLLLSDSGFYLCAWSARRDRGAQNQPQHFGDGTRLSIL.

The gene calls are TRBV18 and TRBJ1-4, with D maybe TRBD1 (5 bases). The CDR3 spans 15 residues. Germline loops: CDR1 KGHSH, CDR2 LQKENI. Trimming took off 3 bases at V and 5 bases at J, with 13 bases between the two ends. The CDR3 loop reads CASSPEGWGNEKLFF. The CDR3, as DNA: TGTGCCAGCTCACCGGAGGGATGGGGGAATGAAAAACTGTTTTTT.

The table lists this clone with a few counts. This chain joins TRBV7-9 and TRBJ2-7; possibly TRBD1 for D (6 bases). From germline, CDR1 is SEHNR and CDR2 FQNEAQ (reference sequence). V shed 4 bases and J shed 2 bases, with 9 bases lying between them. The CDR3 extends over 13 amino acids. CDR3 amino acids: CASSSGETYEQYF. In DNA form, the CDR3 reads TGTGCCAGCAGCTCAGGGGAGACCTACGAGCAGTACTTC.

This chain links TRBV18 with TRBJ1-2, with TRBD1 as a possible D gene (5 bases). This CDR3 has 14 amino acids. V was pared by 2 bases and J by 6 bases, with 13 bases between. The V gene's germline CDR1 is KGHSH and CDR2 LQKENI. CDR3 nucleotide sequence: TGTGCCAGCTCACCAACTGCGGCGGGGGATGGCTACACCTTC. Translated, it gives CASSPTAAGDGYTF.

The CDR3 nucleotides are TGTGCCAGCAGCTTCTCAGATACGCAGTATTTT. Its protein product is CASSFSDTQYF. The V and J genes are TRBV7-9 and TRBJ2-3; D uncertain. Trimming took off 3 bases at V and 4 bases at J, with 2 bases between the two ends. The CDR3 totals 11 residues. The V gene's germline CDR1 is SEHNR and CDR2 FQNEAQ (reference sequence).

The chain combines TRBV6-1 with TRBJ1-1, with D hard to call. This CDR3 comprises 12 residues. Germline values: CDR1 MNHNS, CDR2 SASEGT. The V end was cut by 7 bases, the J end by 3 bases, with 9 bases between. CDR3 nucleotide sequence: TGTGCCAGCAATCAGGTCTACACTGAAGCTTTCTTT. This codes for CASNQVYTEAFF.